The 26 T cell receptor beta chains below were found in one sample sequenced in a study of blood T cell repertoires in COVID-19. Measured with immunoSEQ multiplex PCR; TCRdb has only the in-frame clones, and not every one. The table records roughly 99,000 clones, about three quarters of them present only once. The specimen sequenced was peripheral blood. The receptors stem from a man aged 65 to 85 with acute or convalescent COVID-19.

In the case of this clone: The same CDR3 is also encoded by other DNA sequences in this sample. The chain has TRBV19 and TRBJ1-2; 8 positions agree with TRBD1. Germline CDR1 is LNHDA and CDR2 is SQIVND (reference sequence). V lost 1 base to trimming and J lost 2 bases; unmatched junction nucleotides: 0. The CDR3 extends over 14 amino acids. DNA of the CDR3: TGTGCCAGTAGTATAGGGACAGGGAACTATGGCTACACCTTC. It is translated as CASSIGTGNYGYTF.

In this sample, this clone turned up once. The CDR3, as DNA: TGCAGTGCTAGTCCCTTAACTAGCGTCTCCTACAATGAGCAGTTCTTC. Its translation is CSASPLTSVSYNEQFF. The genes are TRBV20-1 and TRBJ2-1; 7 nucleotides agree with TRBD2. The J segment lost 0 bases and the V segment lost 3 bases, leaving 8 bases of the junction unmatched. CDR3 length: 16 residues. Germline CDR1 DFQATT, CDR2 SNEGSKA (reference sequence).

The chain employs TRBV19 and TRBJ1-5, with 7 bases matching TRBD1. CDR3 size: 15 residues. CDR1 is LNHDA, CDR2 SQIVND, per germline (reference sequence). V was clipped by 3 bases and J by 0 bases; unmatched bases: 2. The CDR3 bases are TGTGCCAGTAGTATGGGGACAGTTAGCAATCAGCCCCAGCATTTT. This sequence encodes CASSMGTVSNQPQHF.

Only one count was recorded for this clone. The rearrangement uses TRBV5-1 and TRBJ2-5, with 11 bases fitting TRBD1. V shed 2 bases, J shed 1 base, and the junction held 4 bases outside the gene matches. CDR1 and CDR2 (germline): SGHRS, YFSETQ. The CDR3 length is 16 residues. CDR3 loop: CASSFRDRGVQETQYF. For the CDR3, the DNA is TGCGCCAGCAGCTTCCGGGACAGGGGGGTCCAAGAGACCCAGTACTTC. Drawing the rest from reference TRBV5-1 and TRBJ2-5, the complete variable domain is KAGVTQTPRYLIKTRGQQVTLSCSPISGHRSVSWYQQTPGQGLQFLFEYFSETQRNKGNFPGRFSGRQFSNSRSEMNVSTLELGDSALYLCASSFRDRGVQETQYFGPGTRLLVL.

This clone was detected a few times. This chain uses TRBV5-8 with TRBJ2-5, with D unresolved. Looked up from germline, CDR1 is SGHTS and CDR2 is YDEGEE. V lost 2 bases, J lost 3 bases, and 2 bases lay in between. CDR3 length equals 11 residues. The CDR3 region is CASSFKETQYF. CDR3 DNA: TGTGCCAGCAGCTTTAAAGAGACCCAGTACTTC.

The CDR3 DNA is TGTGCCAGCAGCTTGAATCAGGGTAGATTTGAAAAACTGTTTTTT. Translating it yields CASSLNQGRFEKLFF. This chain links TRBV7-8 with TRBJ1-4; tentative D call: TRBD1 (5 bases). Germline CDR1 SGHVS, CDR2 FQNEAQ. The CDR3 has 15 residues. The ends were cut back, 3 bases at V and 7 bases at J, with 15 bases in the middle.

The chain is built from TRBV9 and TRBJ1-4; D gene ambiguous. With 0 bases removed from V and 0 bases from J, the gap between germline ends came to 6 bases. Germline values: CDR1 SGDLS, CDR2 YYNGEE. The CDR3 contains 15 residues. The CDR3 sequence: CASSVGATTNEKLFF. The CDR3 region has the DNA TGTGCCAGCAGCGTAGGGGCAACAACTAATGAAAAACTGTTTTTT.

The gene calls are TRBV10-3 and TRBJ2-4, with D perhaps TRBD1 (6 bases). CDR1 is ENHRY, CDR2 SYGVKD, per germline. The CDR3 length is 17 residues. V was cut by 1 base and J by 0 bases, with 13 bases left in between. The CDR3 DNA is TGTGCCATCAGTGAGTTATTGTCAGGGGTAGCCAAAAACATTCAGTACTTC. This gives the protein CAISELLSGVAKNIQYF.

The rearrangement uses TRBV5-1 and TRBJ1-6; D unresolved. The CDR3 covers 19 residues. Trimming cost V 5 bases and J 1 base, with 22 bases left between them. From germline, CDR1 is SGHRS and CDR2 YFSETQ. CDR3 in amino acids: CASRPQVGGRISYNSPLHF. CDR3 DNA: TGCGCCAGCAGGCCTCAGGTTGGAGGAAGGATTTCCTATAATTCACCCCTCCACTTT.

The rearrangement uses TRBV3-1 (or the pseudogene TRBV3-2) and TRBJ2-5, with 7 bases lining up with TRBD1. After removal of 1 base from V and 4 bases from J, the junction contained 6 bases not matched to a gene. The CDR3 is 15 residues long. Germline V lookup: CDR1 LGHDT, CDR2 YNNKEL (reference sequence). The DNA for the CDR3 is TGTGCCAGCAGCCAAGGGCCGACAGGGTCAGAGACCCAGTACTTC. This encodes CASSQGPTGSETQYF.

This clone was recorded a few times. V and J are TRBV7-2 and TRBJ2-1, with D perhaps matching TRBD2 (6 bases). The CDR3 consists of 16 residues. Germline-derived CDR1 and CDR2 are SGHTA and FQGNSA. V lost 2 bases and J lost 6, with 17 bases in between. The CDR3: CASSLQSTRGSNEQFF. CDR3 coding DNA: TGTGCCAGCAGCTTACAGAGCACGCGGGGCTCCAATGAGCAGTTCTTC.

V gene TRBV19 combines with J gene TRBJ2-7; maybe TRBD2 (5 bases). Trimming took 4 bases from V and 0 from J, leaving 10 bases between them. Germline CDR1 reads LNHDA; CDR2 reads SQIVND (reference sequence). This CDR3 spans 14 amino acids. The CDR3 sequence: CASSSRGSSYEQYF. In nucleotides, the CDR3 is TGTGCCAGTAGTAGCAGAGGGAGCTCCTACGAGCAGTACTTC.

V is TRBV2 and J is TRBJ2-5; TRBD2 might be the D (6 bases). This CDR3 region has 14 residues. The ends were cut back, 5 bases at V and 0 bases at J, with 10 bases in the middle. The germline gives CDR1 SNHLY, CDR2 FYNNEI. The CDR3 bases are TGTGCCAGCAGTCGGGACTTAAACCAAGAGACCCAGTACTTC. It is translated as CASSRDLNQETQYF.

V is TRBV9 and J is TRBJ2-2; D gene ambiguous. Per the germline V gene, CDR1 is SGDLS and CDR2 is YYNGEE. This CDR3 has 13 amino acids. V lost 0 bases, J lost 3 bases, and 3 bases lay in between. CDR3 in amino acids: CASSVVDTGELFF. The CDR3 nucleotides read TGTGCCAGCAGCGTAGTAGACACCGGGGAGCTGTTTTTT.

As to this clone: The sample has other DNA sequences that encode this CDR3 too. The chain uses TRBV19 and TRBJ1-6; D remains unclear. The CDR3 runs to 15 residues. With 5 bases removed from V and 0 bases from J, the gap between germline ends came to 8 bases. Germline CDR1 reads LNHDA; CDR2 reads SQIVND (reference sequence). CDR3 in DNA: TGTGCCAGTAGTGGGCTCAGCTCCTATAATTCACCCCTCCACTTT. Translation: CASSGLSSYNSPLHF. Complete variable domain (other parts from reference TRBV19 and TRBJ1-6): DGGITQSPKYLFRKEGQNVTLSCEQNLNHDAMYWYRQDPGQGLRLIYYSQIVNDFQKGDIAEGYSVSREKKESFPLTVTSAQKNPTAFYLCASSGLSSYNSPLHFGNGTRLTVT.

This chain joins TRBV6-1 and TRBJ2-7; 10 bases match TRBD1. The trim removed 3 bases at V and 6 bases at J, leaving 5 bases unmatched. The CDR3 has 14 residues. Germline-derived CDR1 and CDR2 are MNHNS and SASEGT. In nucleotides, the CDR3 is TGTGCCAGCAGTGAGAGGGACAGGGGAACCGAGCAGTACTTC. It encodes CASSERDRGTEQYF.

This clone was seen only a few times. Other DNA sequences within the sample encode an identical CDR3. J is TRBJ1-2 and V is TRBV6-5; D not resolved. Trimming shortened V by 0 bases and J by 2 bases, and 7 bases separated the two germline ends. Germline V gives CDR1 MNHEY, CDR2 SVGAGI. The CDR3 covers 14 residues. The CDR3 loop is CASSYSTRNYGYTF. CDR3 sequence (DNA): TGTGCCAGCAGTTACTCGACTAGGAACTATGGCTACACCTTC.

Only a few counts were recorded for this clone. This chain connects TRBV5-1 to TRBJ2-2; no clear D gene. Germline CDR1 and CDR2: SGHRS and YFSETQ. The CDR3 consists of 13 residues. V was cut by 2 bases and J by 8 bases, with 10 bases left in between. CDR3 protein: CASSFSGEGELFF. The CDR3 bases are TGCGCCAGCAGCTTCTCGGGTGAGGGGGAGCTGTTTTTT.

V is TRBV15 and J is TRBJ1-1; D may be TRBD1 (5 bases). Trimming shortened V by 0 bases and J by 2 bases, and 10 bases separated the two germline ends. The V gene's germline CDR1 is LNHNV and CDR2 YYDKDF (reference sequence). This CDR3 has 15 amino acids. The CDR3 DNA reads TGTGCCACCAGCAGAGAAGCAGGGATAAACACTGAAGCTTTCTTT. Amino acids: CATSREAGINTEAFF.

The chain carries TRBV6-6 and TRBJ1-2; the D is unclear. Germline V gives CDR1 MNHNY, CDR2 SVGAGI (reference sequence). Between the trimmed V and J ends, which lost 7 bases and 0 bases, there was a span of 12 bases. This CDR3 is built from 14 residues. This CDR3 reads CASIPTGTNYGYTF. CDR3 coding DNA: TGTGCCAGCATCCCGACTGGTACTAACTATGGCTACACCTTC.

The CDR3 nucleotides read TGTGCCATCAACGCGATCAGGTCTCGCACAGATACGCAGTATTTT. Its translation: CAINAIRSRTDTQYF. The chain employs TRBV10-3 and TRBJ2-3, with D uncertain. The germline V gene encodes CDR1 ENHRY and CDR2 SYGVKD. The CDR3 has 15 residues. V lost 7 bases and J lost 1, with 15 bases in between.

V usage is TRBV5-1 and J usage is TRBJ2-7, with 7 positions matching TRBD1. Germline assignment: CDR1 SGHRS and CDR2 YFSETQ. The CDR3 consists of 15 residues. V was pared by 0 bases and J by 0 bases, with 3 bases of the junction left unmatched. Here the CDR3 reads CASSLARGSSYEQYF. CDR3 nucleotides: TGCGCCAGCAGCTTGGCCAGGGGGAGCTCCTACGAGCAGTACTTC. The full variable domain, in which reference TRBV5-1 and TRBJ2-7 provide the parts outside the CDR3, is KAGVTQTPRYLIKTRGQQVTLSCSPISGHRSVSWYQQTPGQGLQFLFEYFSETQRNKGNFPGRFSGRQFSNSRSEMNVSTLELGDSALYLCASSLARGSSYEQYFGPGTRLTVT.

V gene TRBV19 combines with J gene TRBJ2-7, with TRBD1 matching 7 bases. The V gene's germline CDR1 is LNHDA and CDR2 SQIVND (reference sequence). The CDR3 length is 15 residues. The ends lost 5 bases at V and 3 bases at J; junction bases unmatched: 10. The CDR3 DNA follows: TGTGCCAGTAGTCCGAACCCGGGACAGAACTACGAGCAGTACTTC. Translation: CASSPNPGQNYEQYF. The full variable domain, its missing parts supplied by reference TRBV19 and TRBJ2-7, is DGGITQSPKYLFRKEGQNVTLSCEQNLNHDAMYWYRQDPGQGLRLIYYSQIVNDFQKGDIAEGYSVSREKKESFPLTVTSAQKNPTAFYLCASSPNPGQNYEQYFGPGTRLTVT.

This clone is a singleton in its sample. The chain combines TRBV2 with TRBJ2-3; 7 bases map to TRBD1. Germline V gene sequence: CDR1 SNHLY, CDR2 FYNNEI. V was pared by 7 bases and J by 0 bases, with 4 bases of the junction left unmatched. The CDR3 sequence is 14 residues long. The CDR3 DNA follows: TGTGCCAGCAAAAACAGGGGAAGCACAGATACGCAGTATTTT. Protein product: CASKNRGSTDTQYF.

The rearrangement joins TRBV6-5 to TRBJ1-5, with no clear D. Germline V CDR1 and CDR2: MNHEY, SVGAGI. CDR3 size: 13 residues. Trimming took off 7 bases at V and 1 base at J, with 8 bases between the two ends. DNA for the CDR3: TGTGCCAGCACACCAGGAAGCAATCAGCCCCAGCATTTT. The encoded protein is CASTPGSNQPQHF.

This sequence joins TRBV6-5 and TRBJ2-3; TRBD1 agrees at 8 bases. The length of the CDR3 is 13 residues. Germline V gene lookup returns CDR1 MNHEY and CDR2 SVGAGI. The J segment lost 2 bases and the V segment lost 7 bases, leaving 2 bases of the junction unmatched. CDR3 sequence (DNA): TGTGCCAGCACGGGACAGGTCACAGATACGCAGTATTTT. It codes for CASTGQVTDTQYF.